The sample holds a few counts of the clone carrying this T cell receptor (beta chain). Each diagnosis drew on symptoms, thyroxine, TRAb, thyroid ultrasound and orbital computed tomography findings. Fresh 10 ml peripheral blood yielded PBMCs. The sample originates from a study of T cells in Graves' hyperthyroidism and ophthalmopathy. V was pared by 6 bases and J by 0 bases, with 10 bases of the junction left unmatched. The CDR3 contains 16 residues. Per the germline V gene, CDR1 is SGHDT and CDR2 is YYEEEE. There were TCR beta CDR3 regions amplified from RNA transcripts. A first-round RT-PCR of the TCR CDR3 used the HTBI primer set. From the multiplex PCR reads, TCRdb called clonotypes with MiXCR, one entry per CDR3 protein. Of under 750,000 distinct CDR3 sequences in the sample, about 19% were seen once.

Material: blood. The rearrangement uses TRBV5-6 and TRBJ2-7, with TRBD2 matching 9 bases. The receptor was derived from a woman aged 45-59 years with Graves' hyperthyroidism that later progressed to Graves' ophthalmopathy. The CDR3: CASIRLAGKSSYEQYF. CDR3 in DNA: TGTGCCAGCATCCGTCTAGCGGGGAAAAGCTCCTACGAGCAGTACTTC.